Presented here are 7 T cell receptor beta chains from one specimen sequenced in a study of cytomegalovirus exposure and HLA in healthy donors. The PCR employed 60 Vbeta primers together with 13 Jbeta primers. Only in-frame clones appear in the TCRdb table, and some are missing; sequencing was by immunoSEQ multiplex PCR. Seen here are 150,000 to 200,000 clones, about 81% observed once, and the top ten hold over 2%. The sequenced sample was PBMCs. The receptor source for this set is a woman between 25 and 40 years old in good health and CMV-seronegative.

CDR3 DNA: TGTGCCACGGGACAGGGGGCGCCGAACTATGGCTACACCTTC. It is translated as CATGQGAPNYGYTF. The chain carries TRBV6-5 and TRBJ1-2, with 12 bases matching TRBD1. CDR3 length equals 14 residues. Trimming removed 10 bases from V and 2 bases from J; junction bases left unmatched: 5. The germline gives CDR1 MNHEY, CDR2 SVGAGI.

This clone has a single count. The CDR3 DNA sequence: TGTGCCAGCAGTCCCACAGGGGGCTTAAACACCGGGGAGCTGTTTTTT. Translated: CASSPTGGLNTGELFF. V is TRBV6-6 and J is TRBJ2-2; TRBD1 matches at 9 bases. V was clipped by 5 bases and J by 2 bases; unmatched bases: 6. Germline V gene sequence: CDR1 MNHNY, CDR2 SVGAGI (reference sequence). The CDR3 is 16 residues long.

The rearrangement uses TRBV9 and TRBJ1-1, with a possible D match to TRBD1 (5 bases). Trimming removed 4 bases from V and 13 bases from J, with 17 bases in between. Germline CDR1 is SGDLS and CDR2 is YYNGEE. The CDR3 sequence is 12 residues long. CDR3 amino acids: CASSRGRGEFFF. The DNA of the CDR3 is TGTGCCAGCAGCCGGGGTCGGGGGGAATTTTTCTTT.

This chain uses TRBV7-2 with TRBJ1-3; D is ambiguous. With 9 bases removed from V and 8 bases from J, the gap between germline ends came to 14 bases. This CDR3 region has 12 residues. Germline V lookup: CDR1 SGHTA, CDR2 FQGNSA. The CDR3 DNA sequence: TGTGCCAGTGGACTTTATCTTGACACCATATATTTT. Residues: CASGLYLDTIYF.

This clone was found once. CDR3 residues: CASSPAQGGLFYSNQPQHF. The DNA of the CDR3 is TGTGCCAGCAGTCCTGCACAGGGGGGGCTTTTCTATAGCAATCAGCCCCAGCATTTT. The chain links TRBV28 to TRBJ1-5; the match to TRBD1 covers 8 bases. Germline loops: CDR1 MDHEN, CDR2 SYDVKM. This CDR3 has 19 amino acids. Losses at the gene ends were 5 bases for V and 0 bases for J; bases not matched to a gene: 15.

This clone has a single count. The V and J genes are TRBV11-3 and TRBJ2-5, with 12 bases aligning to TRBD2. Germline V gives CDR1 SGHNT, CDR2 YENEEA. The CDR3 runs 16 residues. The V segment lost 5 bases and the J segment 2 bases; nucleotides outside the gene matches: 6. The CDR3 loop reads CASSPGTSGRQETQYF. In DNA form, the CDR3 reads TGTGCCAGCAGCCCGGGGACTAGCGGGCGACAAGAGACCCAGTACTTC.

This chain connects TRBV2 to TRBJ2-7; 11 bases are shared with TRBD2. Germline assignment: CDR1 SNHLY and CDR2 FYNNEI. The length of the CDR3 is 16 residues. V was clipped by 3 bases and J by 3 bases; unmatched bases: 7. The CDR3 loop is CASSDPGLAENYEQYF. The CDR3, as DNA: TGTGCCAGCAGTGACCCGGGACTAGCGGAGAACTACGAGCAGTACTTC.